One T cell receptor beta chain is described in this entry. The CDR3 extends over 13 amino acids. V was cut by 7 bases and J by 9 bases, with 18 bases left in between. Per germline, CDR1 SGHTA and CDR2 FQGTGA. The sample comes from a study of CD8+CD57+ T cells in acquired aplastic anemia. CDR3 and TCR beta VDJ profiling relied on genomic DNA as the template. TCRdb re-called the reads through MiXCR, storing one row per CDR3 protein. This table has fewer than 250,000 distinct CDR3 sequences, about 53% appearing once. The TCR originated in a human donor in good health, serving as a control. What was sequenced was sorted CD4+, CD8+, or CD8+CD57+ T cells (not recorded which) from PBMCs. The chain couples TRBV7-3 to TRBJ2-5, with D possibly being TRBD1 (5 bases). DNA of the CDR3: TGTGCCAGCACCGACAGTTACAATCAGCCCCAGTACTTC. Encoded protein: CASTDSYNQPQYF.